This TCR beta chain stems from a study of cytomegalovirus exposure and HLA in healthy donors. This CDR3 is 14 amino acids long. Per germline, CDR1 SGHRS and CDR2 YFSETQ. Trimming took 4 bases from V and 7 from J, leaving 18 bases between them. PCR used 60 Vbeta primers and 13 Jbeta primers. Profiling relied on immunoSEQ multiplex PCR, and the TCRdb table lists in-frame clones only, not all of them. Of 150,000 to 200,000 clones in the sample, roughly 80% are singletons; the top ten hold roughly 5%. Study-wide results and limits: Productive status was seen about 90% or about 30% of the time for most TCR beta V segments in an earlier analysis.

Comment on this clone: The antigen is not known.

This rearrangement joins TRBV5-1 to TRBJ2-7, with TRBD2 as a possible D gene (6 bases). Material: PBMCs. The clonotype originates from a male donor in good health and CMV-seronegative. The CDR3 here is CASSPVVGLGEQYF. Here the CDR3 DNA reads TGCGCCAGCAGCCCGGTGGTGGGACTGGGGGAGCAGTACTTC.